The present TCR beta chain was sequenced within a study of T cell responses to AZD1222 COVID-19 vaccine. The study's findings and limits: Spike was spanned by vaccine-associated CD4 TCRs, which were dominant at 160-218 and 743-854. Baseline seropositivity occurred in only 5 or 6 AZD1222 recipients. Regions left unmutated in variants are reportedly the target of nearly half of spike-specific TCRs. Clonal diversity may have been underestimated in mostly white British donors.

Some clones are missing from TCRdb's copy, which holds only in-frame ones; the method was immunoSEQ multiplex PCR. The sample consists of under 200,000 clones, approximately 88% of them appearing once. Turning to this clone: Its antigen is not known.

V was pared by 5 bases and J by 7 bases, with 14 bases between. CDR3 size: 14 residues. Germline lookup yields CDR1 MNHEY and CDR2 SVGAGI. This TCR came from an adult who received the AZD1222 COVID-19 vaccine. The specimen comprised peripheral blood, sampled 28 days after the second AZD1222 dose. The rearrangement joins TRBV6-5 to TRBJ1-4; D is possibly TRBD1 (6 bases). CDR3 amino acids: CASSTGGAGEKLFF. CDR3 sequence (DNA): TGTGCCAGCAGTACCGGGGGGGCAGGTGAAAAACTGTTTTTT.